This T cell receptor beta chain was documented in a study of blood T cell repertoires in COVID-19. Study summary: The United States, Italy and Spain were the sources of the acute and convalescent COVID-19 samples. T cells, B-cell-depleted T cells, or PBMCs supplied cDNA or gDNA.

Germline assignment: CDR1 MDHEN and CDR2 SYDVKM. This CDR3 spans 11 amino acids. The V end was cut by 7 bases, the J end by 4 bases, with 7 bases between. The authors' processing: Amplification from reference gene primers served as the basis for estimated nucleated cell counts. Profiled with immunoSEQ multiplex PCR; TCRdb holds only in-frame clones, not every one. That table supplies the V and J calls and clone size; D and trimming were determined from the DNA. The data contain a few hundred thousand clones, around 90% of them seen just once; the ten biggest clones take up under 8%. The chain combines TRBV28 with TRBJ1-1; D might be TRBD1 (5 bases). This receptor was identified in a man aged 18 to 29 who had recovered from COVID-19. Sequencing used peripheral blood. The DNA for the CDR3 is TGTGCCAGCACCGGGGGCACTGAAGCTTTCTTT. It encodes CASTGGTEAFF.